The T cell receptor (beta chain) described here comes from a study of blood T cell repertoires in COVID-19. In the study overall: Italy, Spain and the United States were the sources of the convalescent and acute COVID-19 samples.

Data came from immunoSEQ multiplex PCR; TCRdb stores just in-frame clones and leaves some out. The sample consists of 270,000 or so clones, around 90% of them appearing once. Germline V gene data show CDR1 as MNHEY and CDR2 as SMNVEV (reference sequence). V gave up 7 bases and J gave up 2 bases; unmatched junction bases: 14. CDR3 length: 18 residues. The V call is TRBV27, the J call TRBJ2-1; 10 positions agree with TRBD2. The sequence was collected from a woman between 40 and 50 years old who had recovered from COVID-19. Sequencing input: peripheral blood. The CDR3 nucleotides read TGTGCCAGCACCTCGACTAGCGGGCTTCCCTCCGCCTACAATGAGCAGTTCTTC. It codes for CASTSTSGLPSAYNEQFF.